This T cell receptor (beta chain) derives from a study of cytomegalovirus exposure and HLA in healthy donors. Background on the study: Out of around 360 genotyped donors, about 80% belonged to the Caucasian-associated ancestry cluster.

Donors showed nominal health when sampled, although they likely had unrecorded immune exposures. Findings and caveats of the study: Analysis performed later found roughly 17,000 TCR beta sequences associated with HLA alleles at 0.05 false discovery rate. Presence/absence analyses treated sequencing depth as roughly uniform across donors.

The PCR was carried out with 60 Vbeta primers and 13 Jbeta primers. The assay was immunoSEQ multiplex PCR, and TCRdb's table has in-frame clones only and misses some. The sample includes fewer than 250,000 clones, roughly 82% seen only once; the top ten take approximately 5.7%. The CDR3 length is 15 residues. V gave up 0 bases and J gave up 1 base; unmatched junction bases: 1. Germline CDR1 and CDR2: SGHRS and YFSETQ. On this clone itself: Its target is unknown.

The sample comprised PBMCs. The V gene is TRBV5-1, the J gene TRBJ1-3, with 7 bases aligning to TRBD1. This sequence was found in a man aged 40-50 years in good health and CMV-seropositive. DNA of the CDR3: TGCGCCAGCAGCTTGGGGACAGGATCTGGAAACACCATATATTTT. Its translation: CASSLGTGSGNTIYF.